This T cell receptor beta chain was identified during a study of T cell responses to AZD1222 COVID-19 vaccine. About the research overall: Researchers grouped second doses given at about 4 or about 12 weeks into one pool.

Overall study results and limits: There were vaccine-associated CD4 TCRs across spike, dominant at 160-218 and 743-854. After the peak T cell response, and only then, were repertoires sampled. White British ancestry dominated among donors, who included more females, and clonal diversity was possibly underestimated.

The protocol was immunoSEQ multiplex PCR, while the TCRdb copy is restricted to in-frame clones and leaves out a portion. The repertoire holds about 150,000 clones, with around 89% as singletons. Germline-derived CDR1 and CDR2 are MNHEY and SVGEGT. V lost 5 bases, J lost 0 bases, and 11 bases lay in between. The CDR3 covers 15 residues. This clone was counted once. The target antigen is unknown. Material: peripheral blood, obtained on day 0 of AZD1222 vaccination. This sequence originates from an adult in good health. This chain links TRBV6-2 or TRBV6-3 with TRBJ1-5; a possible D gene is TRBD1 (5 bases). DNA of the CDR3: TGTGCCAGCAGTGACGTTCAGGGTAGCAATCAGCCCCAGCATTTT. Protein: CASSDVQGSNQPQHF.